Detailed here is one T cell receptor (beta chain). These data belong to a study of blood T cell repertoires in COVID-19. The table came from immunoSEQ multiplex PCR; TCRdb's copy has only in-frame clones and leaves some out. The sample shows about 440,000 clones, around nine tenths of them seen only once. This clonotype was sampled from a woman aged 30 to 39 with acute or convalescent COVID-19. Sequenced input: peripheral blood.

The CDR3 protein is CASSFGQGNNRETQYF. CDR3 in DNA: TGTGCCAGCAGCTTCGGACAGGGGAATAATAGGGAGACCCAGTACTTC. V gene TRBV7-6 combines with J gene TRBJ2-5; 9 bases are shared with TRBD1. The CDR3 length is 16 residues. Trimming took 3 bases from V and 5 from J; bases not matched to a gene: 10. Germline-derived CDR1 and CDR2 are SGHVS and FNYEAQ.